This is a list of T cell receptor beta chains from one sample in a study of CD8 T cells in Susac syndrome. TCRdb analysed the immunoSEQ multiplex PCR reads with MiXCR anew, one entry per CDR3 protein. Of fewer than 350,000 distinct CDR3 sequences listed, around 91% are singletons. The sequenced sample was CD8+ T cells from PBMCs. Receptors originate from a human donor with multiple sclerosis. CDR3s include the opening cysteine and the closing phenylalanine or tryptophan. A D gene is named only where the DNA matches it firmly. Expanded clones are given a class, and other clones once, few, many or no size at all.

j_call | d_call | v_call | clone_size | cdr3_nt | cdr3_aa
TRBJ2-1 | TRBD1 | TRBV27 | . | TGTGCCAGCAGTTTAGCGGGACAGGGGCCGATCAATGAGCAGTTCTTC | CASSLAGQGPINEQFF
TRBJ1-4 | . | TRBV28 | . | TGTGCCAGCAGTTTTACTGGGGATAATGAAAAACTGTTTTTT | CASSFTGDNEKLFF
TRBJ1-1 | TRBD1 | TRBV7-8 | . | TGTGCCAGCAGCTTATTTTGGGACAGTGGCACTGAAGCTTTCTTT | CASSLFWDSGTEAFF
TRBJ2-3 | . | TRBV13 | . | TGTGCCAGCAGCTTAGGACGGGGTAGCGCACGCACAGATACGCAGTATTTT | CASSLGRGSARTDTQYF
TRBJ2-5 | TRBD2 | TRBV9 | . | TGTGCCAGCAGCGGACTAGCGGATTACCAAGAGACCCAGTACTTC | CASSGLADYQETQYF
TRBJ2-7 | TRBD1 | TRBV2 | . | TGTGCCAGCAAGGGACAGACTTACGAGCAGTACTTC | CASKGQTYEQYF
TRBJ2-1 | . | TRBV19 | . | TGTGCCAGTAGTATTACTCGCTCCTACAATGAGCAGTTCTTC | CASSITRSYNEQFF
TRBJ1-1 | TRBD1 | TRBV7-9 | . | TGTGCCAGCAGCCTCTTACAGGGGATGAACACTGAAGCTTTCTTT | CASSLLQGMNTEAFF
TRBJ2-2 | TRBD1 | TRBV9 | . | TGTGCCAGCAGCGTAGGAGGGGGCTGGACCGGGGAGCTGTTTTTT | CASSVGGGWTGELFF
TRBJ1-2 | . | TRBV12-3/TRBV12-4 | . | TGTGCCAGCAGTTTTAAGAGGGTTGGTGGCTACACCTTC | CASSFKRVGGYTF
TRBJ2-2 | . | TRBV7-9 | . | TGTGCCAGCAGCTTAGCCGGGCCAAGGGCCGGGGAGCTGTTTTTT | CASSLAGPRAGELFF
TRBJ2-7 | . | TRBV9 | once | TGTGCCAGCAACTCCGGGACTGGCTCCTACGAGCAGTACTTC | CASNSGTGSYEQYF
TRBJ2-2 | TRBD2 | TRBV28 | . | TGTGCCAGCAGTTTATATGCGGGAGCAGCCACCGGGGAGCTGTTTTTT | CASSLYAGAATGELFF
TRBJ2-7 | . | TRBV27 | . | TGTGCCAGCAGTTCGCTCCCCCAAGGAACCTACGAGCAGTACTTC | CASSSLPQGTYEQYF
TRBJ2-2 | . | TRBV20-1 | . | TGCAGCGCCGAGGCCGGGGAGCTGTTTTTT | CSAEAGELFF
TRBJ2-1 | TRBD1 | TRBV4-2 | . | TGTGCCAGCAGCCAAGAAAACACAGGGGGCAATGAGCAGTTCTTC | CASSQENTGGNEQFF
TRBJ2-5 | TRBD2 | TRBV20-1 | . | TGCAGTGCTGGGGAGGGCGGAATAGTTTCGGAGACCCAGTACTTC | CSAGEGGIVSETQYF
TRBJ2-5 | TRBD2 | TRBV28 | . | TGTGCCAGCAGCGCAGTGAGCGGGAGACAAGAGACCCAGTACTTC | CASSAVSGRQETQYF
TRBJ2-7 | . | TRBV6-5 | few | TGTGCCAGCAGGTTCGGCGGCGGCGCCTACGAGCAGTACTTC | CASRFGGGAYEQYF
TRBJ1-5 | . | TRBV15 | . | TGTGCCACCAGCAGAGATCCCGGGGATAGCAATCAGCCCCAGCATTTT | CATSRDPGDSNQPQHF
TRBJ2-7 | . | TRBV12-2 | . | TGTGCAAGTCGCTTAGCGCGTTTAGCGGGAGTCCACGAGCAGTACTTC | CASRLARLAGVHEQYF
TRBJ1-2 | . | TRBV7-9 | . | TGTGCCAGCAGTTTTGGCAGTACCTATGGCTACACCTTC | CASSFGSTYGYTF
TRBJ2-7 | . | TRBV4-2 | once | TGTGCCAGCAGCCAAGATTTGGACGAGCAGTACTTC | CASSQDLDEQYF
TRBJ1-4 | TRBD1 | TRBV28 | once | TGTGCCAGCAGTTTGCCGCCGGTAGGAGGGGGCGTGGAAAAACTGTTTTTT | CASSLPPVGGGVEKLFF
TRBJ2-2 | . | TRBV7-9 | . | TGTGCCAGCAGCTTAGACAGCAACACCGGGGAGCTGTTTTTT | CASSLDSNTGELFF
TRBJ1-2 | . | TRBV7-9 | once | TGTGCCAGCAGCCTTCTCCAGGGCTATGGCTACACCTTC | CASSLLQGYGYTF
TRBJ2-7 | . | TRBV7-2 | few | TGTGCCAGCAACCACCGACGGACCTACGAGCAGTACTTC | CASNHRRTYEQYF
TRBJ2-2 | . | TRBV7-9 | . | TGTGCCAGCAGCTTAATCTGGGAGATCGGGGAGCTGTTTTTT | CASSLIWEIGELFF
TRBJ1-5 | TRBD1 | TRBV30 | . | TGTGCCTGCCAGGGGGTGGGGGATCAGCCCCAGCATTTT | CACQGVGDQPQHF
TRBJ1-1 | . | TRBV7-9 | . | TGTGCCAGCAGTCAACAGGGGAACACTGAAGCTTTCTTT | CASSQQGNTEAFF
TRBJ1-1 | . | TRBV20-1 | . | TGCAGTGCTACTCAGGGGACTGAAGCTTTCTTT | CSATQGTEAFF
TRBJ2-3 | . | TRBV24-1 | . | TGTGCCACCAGTGATTGGCCCACTTCGACGGATACGCAGTATTTT | CATSDWPTSTDTQYF
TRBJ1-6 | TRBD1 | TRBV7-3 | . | TGTGCCAGCAGCTCGACAGGGGGCGGTTCACCCCTCCACTTT | CASSSTGGGSPLHF